This TCR beta chain derives from a study of blood T cell repertoires in COVID-19. The authors' processing: Amplified reference gene primers provided the basis for estimating nucleated cell counts. The protocol was immunoSEQ multiplex PCR, while the TCRdb copy is restricted to in-frame clones and leaves out a portion. Clonal size and the V and J genes are those of that table, whereas D and trimming came from the DNA. This table has 150,000 to 200,000 clones, over 75% appearing once. In germline, CDR1 is SNHLY, CDR2 FYNNEI. The CDR3 runs to 14 residues. V was pared by 7 bases and J by 7 bases, with 14 bases between.

The chain couples TRBV2 to TRBJ1-6; TRBD1 is a possible D gene (6 bases). The receptor was isolated from a man aged 35 to 55 who had recovered from COVID-19. Specimen: PBMCs or T cells enriched from blood (not recorded which). CDR3 region: CASMRGARNSPLHF. The CDR3 DNA reads as TGTGCCAGCATGCGGGGGGCGAGGAATTCACCCCTCCACTTT.